Sequencing of this T cell receptor beta chain was carried out in a study of T cell responses to AZD1222 COVID-19 vaccine. This CDR3 is built from 13 residues. V dropped 1 base and J dropped 2 bases, with 5 bases sitting between them. Second doses were pooled across both intervals (about 4 or about 12 weeks). Assay: immunoSEQ multiplex PCR; the TCRdb copy retains only in-frame clones and omits some. The profile shows more than 150,000 clones, 92% of them singletons. The sequence was collected from an adult who received the AZD1222 COVID-19 vaccine. The genes are TRBV12-3 or TRBV12-4 and TRBJ1-2; TRBD1 might be the D (5 bases). This specimen was peripheral blood, taken 28 days after the second AZD1222 dose. The CDR3 sequence is CASSLGQNYGYTF. The CDR3 nucleotides read TGTGCCAGCAGTTTAGGACAGAACTATGGCTACACCTTC.